This TCR beta chain was sequenced in a study of CD8+ T cells in alopecia areata. In germline, CDR1 is LGHNA, CDR2 YSLEER. The CDR3 covers 10 residues. Deletions cut 2 bases from V and 8 bases from J, with 4 bases between. Treatment described: oral pan-JAK inhibitor, 5-10 mg twice daily. Reverse transcribed after extraction, RNA yielded cDNA as the sequencing template. TCRdb's copy holds only in-frame clones and misses some; the assay was immunoSEQ multiplex PCR. The sample carries over 250,000 clones, roughly 60% recorded once. Sequencing used CD4+ T cells sorted from blood, obtained at approximately week 52, from a patient treated with tofacitinib. This receptor was obtained from a human donor with alopecia areata. The gene calls are TRBV4-3 and TRBJ2-7; D remains unclear. CDR3 in DNA: TGCGCCAGCAGCCAATGGAAGCAGTACTTC. Amino acid sequence: CASSQWKQYF.